This record looks at one TCR beta chain sequence and its context. The antigen is not known. This specimen comes from a study of OX40 agonist ivuxolimab in advanced cancers. Cycle 7 day 1, cycle 4 day 1, and baseline were the timepoints at which blood was sampled. Study outcomes and limitations: In CD8+ T cells, expanded clones were on average more numerous than in CD4+.

Per germline, CDR1 SGHVS and CDR2 FNYEAQ. Trimming cost V 2 bases and J 0 bases, with 7 bases left between them. This CDR3 spans 14 amino acids. The repertoire was sequenced with immunoSEQ multiplex PCR; TCRdb's copy has only in-frame clones and lacks some. There are 35,000 to 45,000 clones in the sample; around 83% occur only once, and more than 20% lies in the top ten. The chain couples TRBV7-6 to TRBJ1-1, with D unresolved. Sample: CD4+ or CD8+ T cells sorted from blood, taken in a trial of the OX40 agonist ivuxolimab. The clonotype originates from an adult with an advanced solid tumor such as melanoma, head and neck, liver or kidney cancer. The CDR3 DNA is TGTGCCAGCAGCTTAAGTGCGGTGAACACTGAAGCTTTCTTT. This codes for CASSLSAVNTEAFF.